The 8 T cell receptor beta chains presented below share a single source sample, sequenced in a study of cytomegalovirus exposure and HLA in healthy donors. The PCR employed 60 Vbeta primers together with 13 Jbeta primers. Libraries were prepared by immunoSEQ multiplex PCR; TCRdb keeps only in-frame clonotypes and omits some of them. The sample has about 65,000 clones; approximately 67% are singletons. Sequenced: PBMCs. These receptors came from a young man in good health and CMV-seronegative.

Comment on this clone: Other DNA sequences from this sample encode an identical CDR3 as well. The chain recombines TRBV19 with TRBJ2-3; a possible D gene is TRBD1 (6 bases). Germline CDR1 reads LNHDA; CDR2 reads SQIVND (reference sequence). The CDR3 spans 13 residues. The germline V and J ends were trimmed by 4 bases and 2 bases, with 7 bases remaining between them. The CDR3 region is CASSRDNTDTQYF. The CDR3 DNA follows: TGTGCCAGTAGTAGGGACAACACAGATACGCAGTATTTT.

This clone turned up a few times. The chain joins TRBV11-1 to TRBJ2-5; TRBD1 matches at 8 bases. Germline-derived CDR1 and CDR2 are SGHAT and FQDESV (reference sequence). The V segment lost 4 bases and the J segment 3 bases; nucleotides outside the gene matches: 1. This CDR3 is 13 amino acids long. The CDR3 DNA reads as TGTGCCAGCAGCTGGACAGGGAAAGAGACCCAGTACTTC. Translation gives CASSWTGKETQYF.

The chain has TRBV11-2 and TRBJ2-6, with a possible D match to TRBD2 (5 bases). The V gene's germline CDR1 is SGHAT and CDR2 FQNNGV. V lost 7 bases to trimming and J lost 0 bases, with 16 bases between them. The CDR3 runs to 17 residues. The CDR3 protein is CASTRWAEASGANVLTF. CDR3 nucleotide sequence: TGTGCCAGCACCCGATGGGCGGAGGCCTCTGGGGCCAACGTCCTGACTTTC.

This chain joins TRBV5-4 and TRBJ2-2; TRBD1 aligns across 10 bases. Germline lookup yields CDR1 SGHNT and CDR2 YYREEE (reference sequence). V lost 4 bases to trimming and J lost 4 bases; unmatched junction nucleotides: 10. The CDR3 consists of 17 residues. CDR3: CASSPVGTGVATGELFF. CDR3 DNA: TGTGCCAGCAGCCCAGTTGGGACAGGGGTTGCCACCGGGGAGCTGTTTTTT.

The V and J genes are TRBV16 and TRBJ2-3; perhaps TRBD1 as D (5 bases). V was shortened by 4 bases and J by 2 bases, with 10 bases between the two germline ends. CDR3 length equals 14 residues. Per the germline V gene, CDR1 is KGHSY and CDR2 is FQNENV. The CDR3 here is CASSLTGFTDTQYF. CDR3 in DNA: TGTGCCAGCAGCCTAACAGGTTTCACAGATACGCAGTATTTT.

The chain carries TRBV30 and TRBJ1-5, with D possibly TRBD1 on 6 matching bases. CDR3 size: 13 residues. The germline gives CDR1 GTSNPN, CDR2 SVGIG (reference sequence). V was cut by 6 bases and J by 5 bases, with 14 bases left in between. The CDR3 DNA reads TGTGCCTGTGCATCGGACAGTTATCAGCCCCAGCATTTT. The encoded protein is CACASDSYQPQHF.

This CDR3 is CASTENSNQPQHF. The CDR3 coding sequence is TGTGCCAGCACTGAGAATAGCAATCAGCCCCAGCATTTT. The rearrangement uses TRBV6-5 and TRBJ1-5; no reliable D call. Germline CDR1 is MNHEY and CDR2 is SVGAGI. The V gene lost 7 bases and the J gene lost 0 bases, with 7 bases spanning the gap. The CDR3 has 13 residues.

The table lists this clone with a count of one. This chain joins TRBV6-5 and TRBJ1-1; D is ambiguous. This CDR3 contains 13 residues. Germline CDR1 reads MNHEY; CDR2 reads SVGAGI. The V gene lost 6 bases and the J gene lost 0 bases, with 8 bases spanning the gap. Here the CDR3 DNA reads TGTGCCAGCAGACAGACGATGAACACTGAAGCTTTCTTT. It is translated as CASRQTMNTEAFF.